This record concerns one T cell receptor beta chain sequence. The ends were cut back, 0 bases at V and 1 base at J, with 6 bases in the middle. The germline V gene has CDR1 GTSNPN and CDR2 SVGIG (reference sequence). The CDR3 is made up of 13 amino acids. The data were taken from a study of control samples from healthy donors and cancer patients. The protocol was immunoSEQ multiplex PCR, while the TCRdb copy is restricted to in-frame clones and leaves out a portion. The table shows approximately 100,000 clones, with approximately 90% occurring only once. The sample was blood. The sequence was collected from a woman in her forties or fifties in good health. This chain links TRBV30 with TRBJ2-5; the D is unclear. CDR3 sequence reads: CAWSVDFQETQYF. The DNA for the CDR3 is TGTGCCTGGAGTGTAGACTTCCAAGAGACCCAGTACTTC.